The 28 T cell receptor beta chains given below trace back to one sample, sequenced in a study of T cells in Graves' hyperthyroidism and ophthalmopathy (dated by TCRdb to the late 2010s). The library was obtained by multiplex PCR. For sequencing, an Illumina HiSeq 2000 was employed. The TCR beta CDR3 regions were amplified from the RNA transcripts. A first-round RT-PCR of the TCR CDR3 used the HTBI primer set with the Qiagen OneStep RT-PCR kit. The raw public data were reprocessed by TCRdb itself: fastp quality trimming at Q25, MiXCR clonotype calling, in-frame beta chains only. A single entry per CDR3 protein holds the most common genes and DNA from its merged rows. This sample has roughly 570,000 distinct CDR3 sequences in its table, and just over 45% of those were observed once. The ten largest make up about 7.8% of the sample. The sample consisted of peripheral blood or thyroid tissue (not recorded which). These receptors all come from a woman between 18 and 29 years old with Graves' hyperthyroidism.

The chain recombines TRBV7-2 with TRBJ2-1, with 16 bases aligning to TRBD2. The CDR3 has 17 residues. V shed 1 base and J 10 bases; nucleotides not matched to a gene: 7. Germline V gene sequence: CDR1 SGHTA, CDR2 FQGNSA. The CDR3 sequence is CASSLVRGLAGGPEQFF. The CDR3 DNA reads TGTGCCAGCAGCTTAGTCCGGGGACTAGCGGGAGGGCCGGAGCAGTTCTTC.

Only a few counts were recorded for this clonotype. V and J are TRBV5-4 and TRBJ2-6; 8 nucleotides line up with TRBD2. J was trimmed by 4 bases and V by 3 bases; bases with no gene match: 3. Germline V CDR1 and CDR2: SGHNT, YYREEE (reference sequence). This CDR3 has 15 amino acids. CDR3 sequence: CASSWTSTGANVLTF. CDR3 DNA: TGTGCCAGCAGCTGGACTAGCACCGGGGCCAACGTCCTGACTTTC.

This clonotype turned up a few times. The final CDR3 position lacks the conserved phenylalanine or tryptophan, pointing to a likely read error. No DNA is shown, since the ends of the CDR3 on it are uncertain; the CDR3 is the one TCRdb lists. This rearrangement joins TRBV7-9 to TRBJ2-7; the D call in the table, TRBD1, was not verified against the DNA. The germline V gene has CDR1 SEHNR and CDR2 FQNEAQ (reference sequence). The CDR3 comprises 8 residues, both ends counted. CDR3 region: CASSQGYS.

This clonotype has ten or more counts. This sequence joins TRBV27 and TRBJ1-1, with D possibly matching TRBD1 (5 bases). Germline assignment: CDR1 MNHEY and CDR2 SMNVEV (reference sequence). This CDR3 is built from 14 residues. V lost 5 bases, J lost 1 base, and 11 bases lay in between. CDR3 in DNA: TGTGCCAGCAGTCCATCCAGGGCGAACACTGAAGCTTTCTTT. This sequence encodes CASSPSRANTEAFF.

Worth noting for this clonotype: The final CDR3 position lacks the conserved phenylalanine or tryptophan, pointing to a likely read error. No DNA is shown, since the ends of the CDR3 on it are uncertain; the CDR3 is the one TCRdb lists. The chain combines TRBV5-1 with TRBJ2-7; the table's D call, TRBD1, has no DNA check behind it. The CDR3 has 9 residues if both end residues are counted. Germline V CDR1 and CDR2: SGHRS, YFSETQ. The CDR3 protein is CASSLGQGS.

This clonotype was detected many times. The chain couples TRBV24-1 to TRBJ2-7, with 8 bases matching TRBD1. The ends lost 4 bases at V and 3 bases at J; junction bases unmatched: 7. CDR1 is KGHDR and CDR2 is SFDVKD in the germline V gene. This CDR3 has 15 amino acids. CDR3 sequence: CATSETGTGRYEQYF. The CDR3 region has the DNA TGTGCCACCAGTGAAACCGGGACAGGCCGCTACGAGCAGTACTTC.

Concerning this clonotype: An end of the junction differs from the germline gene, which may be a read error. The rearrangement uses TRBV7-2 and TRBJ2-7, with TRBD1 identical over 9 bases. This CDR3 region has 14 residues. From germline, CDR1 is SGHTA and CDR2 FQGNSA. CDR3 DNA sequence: TGTGCCAGCGGCTTGGGGACAGGGCACTACGAGCAGCACTTC. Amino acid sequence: CASGLGTGHYEQHF.

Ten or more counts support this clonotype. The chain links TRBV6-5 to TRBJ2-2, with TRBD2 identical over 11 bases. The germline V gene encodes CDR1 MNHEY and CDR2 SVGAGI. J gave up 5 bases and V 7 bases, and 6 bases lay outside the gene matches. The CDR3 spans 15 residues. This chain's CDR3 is CASNIAGGQTGELFF. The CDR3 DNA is TGTGCCAGCAATATAGCGGGAGGGCAGACCGGGGAGCTGTTTTTT.

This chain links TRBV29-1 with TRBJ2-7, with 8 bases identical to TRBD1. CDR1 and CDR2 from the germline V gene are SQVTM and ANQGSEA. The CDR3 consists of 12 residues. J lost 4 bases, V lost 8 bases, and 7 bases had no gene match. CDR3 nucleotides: TGCAGCTCTGCAGGGGGCCAGTACGAGCAGTACTTC. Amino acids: CSSAGGQYEQYF.

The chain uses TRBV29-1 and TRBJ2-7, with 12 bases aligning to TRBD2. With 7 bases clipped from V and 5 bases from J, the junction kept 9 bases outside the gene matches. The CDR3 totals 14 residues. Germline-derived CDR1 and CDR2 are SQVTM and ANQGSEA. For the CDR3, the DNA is TGCAGCGCTGACACGACTAGCGGGAGAAACGAGCAGTACTTC. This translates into CSADTTSGRNEQYF.

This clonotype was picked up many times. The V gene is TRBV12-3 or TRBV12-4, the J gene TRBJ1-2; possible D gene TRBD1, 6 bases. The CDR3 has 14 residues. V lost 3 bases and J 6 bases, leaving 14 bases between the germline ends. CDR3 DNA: TGTGCCAGCAGTTTTTACGGCGGGGGCGATGGCTACACCTTC. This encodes CASSFYGGGDGYTF.

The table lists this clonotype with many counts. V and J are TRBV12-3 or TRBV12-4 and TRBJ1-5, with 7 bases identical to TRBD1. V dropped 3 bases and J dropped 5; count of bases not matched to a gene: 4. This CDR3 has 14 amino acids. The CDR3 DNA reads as TGTGCCAGCAGTTTCAGGACAGGAGATCAGCCCCAGCATTTT. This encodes CASSFRTGDQPQHF.

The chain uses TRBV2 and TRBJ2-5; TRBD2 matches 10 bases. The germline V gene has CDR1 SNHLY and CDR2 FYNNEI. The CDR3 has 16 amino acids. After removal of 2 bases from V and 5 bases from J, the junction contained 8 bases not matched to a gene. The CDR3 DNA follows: TGTGCCAGCAGTGAATCCAGCGGGAGGGCTGGGGAGACCCAGTACTTC. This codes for CASSESSGRAGETQYF. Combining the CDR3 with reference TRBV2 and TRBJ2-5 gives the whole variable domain EPEVTQTPSHQVTQMGQEVILRCVPISNHLYFYWYRQILGQKVEFLVSFYNNEISEKSEIFDDQFSVERPDGSNFTLKIRSTKLEDSAMYFCASSESSGRAGETQYFGPGTRLLVL.

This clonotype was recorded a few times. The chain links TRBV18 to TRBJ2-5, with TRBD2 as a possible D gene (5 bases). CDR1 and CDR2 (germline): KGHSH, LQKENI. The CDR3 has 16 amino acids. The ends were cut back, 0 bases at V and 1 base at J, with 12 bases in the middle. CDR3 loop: CASSPPTKSIQETQYF. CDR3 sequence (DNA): TGTGCCAGCTCACCACCGACTAAGTCCATCCAAGAGACCCAGTACTTC.

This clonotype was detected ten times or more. The chain's CDR3 is CASSTPTYWGGYTF. The DNA of the CDR3 is TGTGCCAGCAGCACGCCGACTTATTGGGGTGGCTACACCTTC. The chain carries TRBV7-9 and TRBJ1-2; D gene ambiguous. CDR3 size: 14 residues. The ends were cut back, 5 bases at V and 7 bases at J, with 17 bases in the middle. CDR1 and CDR2 from the germline V gene are SEHNR and FQNEAQ (reference sequence).

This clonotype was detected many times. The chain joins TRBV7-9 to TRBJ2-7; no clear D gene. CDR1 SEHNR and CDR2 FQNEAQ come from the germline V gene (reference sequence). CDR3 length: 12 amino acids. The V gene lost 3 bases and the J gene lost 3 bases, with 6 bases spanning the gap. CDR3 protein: CASSLGFYEQYF. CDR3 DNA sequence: TGTGCCAGCAGCTTGGGTTTCTACGAGCAGTACTTC.

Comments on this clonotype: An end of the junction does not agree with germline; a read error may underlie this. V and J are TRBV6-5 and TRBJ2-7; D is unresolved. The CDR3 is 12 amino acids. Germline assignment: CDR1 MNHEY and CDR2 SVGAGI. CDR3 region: CANSYSGREQYF. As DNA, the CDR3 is TGTGCCAACAGTTACTCTGGGCGGGAGCAGTACTTC.

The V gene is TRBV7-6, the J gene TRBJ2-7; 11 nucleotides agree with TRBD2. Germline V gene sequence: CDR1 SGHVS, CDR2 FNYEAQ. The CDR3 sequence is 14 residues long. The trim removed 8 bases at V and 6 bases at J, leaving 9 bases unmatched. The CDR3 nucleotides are TGTGCCAGCTCGCCTAGCGGGGGGACTGGCGAGCAGTACTTC. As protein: CASSPSGGTGEQYF.

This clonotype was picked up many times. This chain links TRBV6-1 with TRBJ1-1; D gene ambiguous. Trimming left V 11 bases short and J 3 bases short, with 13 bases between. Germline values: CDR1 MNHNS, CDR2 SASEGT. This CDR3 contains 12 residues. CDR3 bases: TGTGCCGCTGAGGAGGGTTACACTGAAGCTTTCTTT. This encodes CAAEEGYTEAFF.

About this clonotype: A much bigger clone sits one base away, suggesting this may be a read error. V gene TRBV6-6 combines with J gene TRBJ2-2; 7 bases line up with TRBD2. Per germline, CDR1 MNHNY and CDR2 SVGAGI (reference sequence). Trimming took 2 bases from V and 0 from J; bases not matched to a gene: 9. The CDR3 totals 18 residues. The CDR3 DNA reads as TGTGCCAGCAGTTACCCCTTCCTAGCGGAGGCGAACACCGGGGAGCTGTTTTTT. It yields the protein CASSYPFLAEANTGELFF.

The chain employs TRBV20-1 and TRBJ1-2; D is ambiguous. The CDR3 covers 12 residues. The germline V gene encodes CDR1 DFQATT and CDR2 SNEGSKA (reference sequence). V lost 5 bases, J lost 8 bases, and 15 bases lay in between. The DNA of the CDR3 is TGCAGTGCTCCTCTCGGGGAAGTGGGCTACACCTTC. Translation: CSAPLGEVGYTF.

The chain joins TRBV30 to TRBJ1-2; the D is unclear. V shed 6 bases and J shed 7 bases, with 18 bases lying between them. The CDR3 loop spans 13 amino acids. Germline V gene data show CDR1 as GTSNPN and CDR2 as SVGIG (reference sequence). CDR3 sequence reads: CACQVADIGGYTF. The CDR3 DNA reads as TGTGCCTGCCAAGTCGCCGATATTGGTGGCTACACCTTC.

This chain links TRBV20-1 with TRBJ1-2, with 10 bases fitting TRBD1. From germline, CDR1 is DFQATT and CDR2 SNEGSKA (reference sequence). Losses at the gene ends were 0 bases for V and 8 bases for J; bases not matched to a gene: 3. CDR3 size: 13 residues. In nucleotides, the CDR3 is TGCAGTGCTAGAGATGACAGGGGGCAAGGCTACACCTTC. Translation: CSARDDRGQGYTF.

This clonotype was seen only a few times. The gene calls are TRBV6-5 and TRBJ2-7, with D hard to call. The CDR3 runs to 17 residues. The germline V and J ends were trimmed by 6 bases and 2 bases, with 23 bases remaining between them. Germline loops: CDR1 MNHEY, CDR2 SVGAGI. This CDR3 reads CASSPLLRVGVTYEQYF. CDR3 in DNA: TGTGCCAGCAGCCCTCTTTTAAGGGTTGGGGTGACCTACGAGCAGTACTTC.

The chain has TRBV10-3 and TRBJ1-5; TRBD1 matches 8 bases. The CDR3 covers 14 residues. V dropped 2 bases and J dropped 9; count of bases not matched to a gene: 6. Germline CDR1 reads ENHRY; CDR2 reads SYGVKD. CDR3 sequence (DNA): TGTGCCATCAGTGAGGGACAGGGCAACCGGCCCCAGCATTTT. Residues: CAISEGQGNRPQHF.

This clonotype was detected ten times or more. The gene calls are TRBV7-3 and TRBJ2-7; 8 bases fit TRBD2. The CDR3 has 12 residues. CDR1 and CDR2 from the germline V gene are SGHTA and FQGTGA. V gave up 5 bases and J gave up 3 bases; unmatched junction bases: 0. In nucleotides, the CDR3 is TGTGCCAGCAGCGGGACTAGCTACGAGCAGTACTTC. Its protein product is CASSGTSYEQYF.

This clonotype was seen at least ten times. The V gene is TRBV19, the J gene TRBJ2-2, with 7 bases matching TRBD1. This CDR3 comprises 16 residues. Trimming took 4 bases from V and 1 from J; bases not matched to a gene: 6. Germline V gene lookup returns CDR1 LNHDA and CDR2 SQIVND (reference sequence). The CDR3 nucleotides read TGTGCCAGTAGTAGAAGGACAGGCCGGAACACCGGGGAGCTGTTTTTT. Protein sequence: CASSRRTGRNTGELFF.

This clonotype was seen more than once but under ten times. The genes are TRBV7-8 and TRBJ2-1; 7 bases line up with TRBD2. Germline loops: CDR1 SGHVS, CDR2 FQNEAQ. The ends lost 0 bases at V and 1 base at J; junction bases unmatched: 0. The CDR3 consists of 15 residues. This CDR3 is CASSLARGSYNEQFF. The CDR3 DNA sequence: TGTGCCAGCAGCTTAGCGCGGGGGTCCTACAATGAGCAGTTCTTC.